A selection of T cell receptor beta chains follows, all from one sample in a study of beta chain features in type 1 diabetes. This table comes from immunoSEQ multiplex PCR, and its TCRdb copy is limited to in-frame clones, with some not included. The sample contains just over 450,000 clones, approximately 30% of which appear only once. Sequencing was carried out using naive CD4+ T cells from blood. Receptor source: a man aged 18 to 29 in good health. CDR3s include the opening cysteine and the closing phenylalanine or tryptophan. Each record gives: J gene, V gene, clone size, D gene, CDR3 protein, CDR3 DNA. D genes are given only for firm matches. Size tells how often a clone was seen (once, few, many) or the class of an expanded clone, and some rows leave it out.

TRBJ2-3 TRBV7-3 few NA CASSLGLAQDTQYF TGTGCCAGCAGCTTAGGGCTAGCACAAGATACGCAGTATTTT
TRBJ1-2 TRBV30 few TRBD1 CAWSPDRAHIYGYTF TGTGCCTGGAGCCCAGACAGGGCCCATATATATGGCTACACCTTC
TRBJ2-4 TRBV30 NA TRBD1 CAWGYRGGKNIQYF TGTGCCTGGGGATACAGGGGCGGCAAAAACATTCAGTACTTC
TRBJ2-1 TRBV19 NA TRBD1 CATGTGRNNEQFF TGTGCCACCGGGACAGGACGAAACAATGAGCAGTTCTTC
TRBJ1-1 TRBV2 NA NA CASSTLNTEAFF TGTGCCAGCAGTACGTTGAACACTGAAGCTTTCTTT
TRBJ2-1 TRBV6-1 few TRBD1 CASSSQGENEQFF TGTGCCAGCAGTTCACAGGGGGAAAATGAGCAGTTCTTC
TRBJ2-7 TRBV30 few TRBD1 CAWNLDRGAYEQYF TGTGCCTGGAACCTGGACAGGGGAGCCTACGAGCAGTACTTC
TRBJ1-1 TRBV15 NA NA CATSREAITEAFF TGTGCCACCAGCAGAGAGGCGATTACTGAAGCTTTCTTT
TRBJ1-5 TRBV30 few NA CAWSVKVGQPQHF TGTGCCTGGAGTGTCAAGGTTGGGCAGCCCCAGCATTTT
TRBJ2-7 TRBV7-9 NA TRBD1 CASSFHGTVTYEQYF TGTGCCAGCAGCTTCCACGGGACAGTCACTTACGAGCAGTACTTC
TRBJ2-7 TRBV5-1 few TRBD1 CASSRYRGRVDEQYF TGCGCCAGCAGCCGATACAGGGGGCGCGTCGACGAGCAGTACTTC
TRBJ2-3 TRBV5-1 NA NA CASSLDSRTDTQYF TGCGCCAGCAGCTTGGACAGCCGCACAGATACGCAGTATTTT
TRBJ2-7 TRBV28 NA NA CASSSTGSSYEQYF TGTGCCAGCAGTTCTACAGGGAGCTCCTACGAGCAGTACTTC
TRBJ2-1 TRBV4-1 NA NA CASSQDRGTYNEQFF TGCGCCAGCAGCCAAGACCGGGGAACCTACAATGAGCAGTTCTTC
TRBJ2-3 TRBV9 few NA CASSVDGRTDTQYF TGTGCCAGCAGCGTAGATGGACGCACAGATACGCAGTATTTT
TRBJ2-2 TRBV9 NA NA CASRTGQNTGELFF TGTGCCAGCCGGACTGGACAGAACACCGGGGAGCTGTTTTTT
TRBJ2-1 TRBV9 NA NA CASSASPGGPRGYNEQFF TGTGCCAGCAGCGCTAGCCCTGGCGGACCGCGGGGCTACAATGAGCAGTTCTTC
TRBJ1-4 TRBV7-2 NA NA CASSIRGQTNEKLFF TGTGCCAGCAGCATCAGGGGTCAAACCAATGAAAAACTGTTTTTT
TRBJ1-3 TRBV30 NA NA CAWSVGGSGNTIYF TGTGCCTGGAGTGTTGGAGGGTCTGGAAACACCATATATTTT
TRBJ2-3 TRBV7-8 NA NA CASSSIGTPSSTDTQYF TGTGCCAGCAGCTCCATTGGGACACCGTCTAGCACAGATACGCAGTATTTT
TRBJ1-4 TRBV15 NA NA CATSRGQVATNEKLFF TGTGCCACCAGCAGAGGACAGGTTGCAACTAATGAAAAACTGTTTTTT
TRBJ2-5 TRBV2 NA NA CASSEVGQGKETQYF TGTGCCAGCAGTGAAGTCGGGCAGGGTAAAGAGACCCAGTACTTC
TRBJ2-7 TRBV4-3 NA TRBD2 CASSLSPPGLAGESYEQYF TGCGCCAGCAGCCTTAGTCCCCCGGGACTAGCGGGAGAGTCCTACGAGCAGTACTTC
TRBJ1-5 TRBV28 few TRBD1 CASSSTGGYQPQHF TGTGCCAGCAGTTCAACAGGGGGCTATCAGCCCCAGCATTTT
TRBJ2-1 TRBV7-7 NA TRBD2 CASSPLAGATVEQFF TGTGCTAGCAGCCCACTAGCGGGGGCTACAGTTGAGCAGTTCTTC
TRBJ1-1 TRBV30 few NA CAWSVQSNTEAFF TGTGCCTGGAGTGTACAGTCGAACACTGAAGCTTTCTTT
TRBJ2-7 TRBV5-1 few NA CASSAGTSSYEQYF TGCGCCAGCAGCGCCGGGACATCTTCCTACGAGCAGTACTTC
TRBJ2-3 TRBV30 NA TRBD2 CACGTSGSPTDTQYF TGTGCCTGCGGGACTAGCGGGAGTCCCACAGATACGCAGTATTTT
TRBJ2-1 TRBV9 few NA CASSVRPDNEQFF TGTGCCAGCAGCGTAAGGCCGGACAATGAGCAGTTCTTC
TRBJ1-2 TRBV6-6 once NA CASSHDGVSYGYTF TGTGCCAGCAGCCACGACGGGGTTAGCTATGGCTACACCTTC
TRBJ1-5 TRBV30 NA TRBD1 CAWSRDRDDQPQHF TGTGCCTGGAGTCGGGACAGGGACGATCAGCCCCAGCATTTT
TRBJ2-1 TRBV27 few TRBD2 CASTLSGTNEQFF TGTGCCAGCACCCTTAGCGGGACGAATGAGCAGTTCTTC
TRBJ2-7 TRBV19 NA NA CASSMREAYEQYF TGTGCCAGTAGTATGAGGGAAGCCTACGAGCAGTACTTC
TRBJ2-3 TRBV9 NA TRBD2 CASSVSGRSDTQYF TGTGCCAGCAGCGTTAGCGGGAGGTCAGATACGCAGTATTTT
TRBJ2-5 TRBV7-6 few TRBD2 CASRQSLLAGGQETQYF TGTGCCAGCAGACAATCCCTCCTGGCGGGAGGGCAAGAGACCCAGTACTTC
TRBJ2-1 TRBV7-9 NA NA CASSLGDYSYNEQFF TGTGCCAGCAGCCTCGGGGATTATTCCTACAATGAGCAGTTCTTC
TRBJ2-1 TRBV29-1 NA TRBD1 CSVESGQGLNEQFF TGCAGCGTTGAGTCGGGACAGGGGTTGAATGAGCAGTTCTTC